A selection of T cell receptor beta chains follows, all from one sample in a study of read filtering for tumor transcriptome and immune sequencing. TCRdb reprocessed the reads with MiXCR, giving one entry per CDR3 protein. Of 100,000 to 150,000 distinct CDR3 sequences in the sample, about 13% were seen once. The sample consisted of a population of CD138-negative cells sorted from bone marrow. These receptors were taken from a donor aged 40 or older with multiple myeloma. CDR3s include the opening cysteine and the closing phenylalanine or tryptophan. Fields, in order: V gene, J gene, clone size, D gene, CDR3 protein, CDR3 DNA. D genes are given only for firm matches. Clone size is not always given. Where it is, it says once, few, many or a class for expanded clones.

v_gene: TRBV19; j_gene: TRBJ2-5; abundance: NA; d_gene: TRBD1; CDR3aa: CASSTGTDQETQYF; CDR3nt: TGTGCCAGTAGTACCGGGACAGACCAAGAGACCCAGTACTTC
v_gene: TRBV12-3/TRBV12-4; j_gene: TRBJ2-1; abundance: many; d_gene: TRBD2; CDR3aa: CASSFLISGRGNEQFF; CDR3nt: TGTGCCAGCAGTTTTCTCATTAGCGGGAGAGGTAATGAGCAGTTCTTC
v_gene: TRBV24-1; j_gene: TRBJ2-1; abundance: few; d_gene: TRBD2; CDR3aa: CATIRSLEREGRDEQFF; CDR3nt: TGTGCCACCATTCGCTCCCTGGAACGGGAGGGCCGGGATGAGCAGTTCTTC
v_gene: TRBV12-3/TRBV12-4; j_gene: TRBJ1-2; abundance: many; d_gene: NA; CDR3aa: CASRPTGGGEENYGYTF; CDR3nt: TGTGCCAGCAGGCCTACAGGTGGGGGCGAAGAAAACTATGGCTACACCTTC
v_gene: TRBV3-1; j_gene: TRBJ2-3; abundance: many; d_gene: NA; CDR3aa: CASSQWATDTQYF; CDR3nt: TGTGCCAGCAGCCAATGGGCGACAGATACGCAGTATTTT
v_gene: TRBV20-1; j_gene: TRBJ2-1; abundance: NA; d_gene: TRBD2; CDR3aa: CSAPGRGGSYNEQFF; CDR3nt: TGCAGTGCCCCCGGGCGGGGGGGTTCCTACAATGAGCAGTTCTTC
v_gene: TRBV30; j_gene: TRBJ2-3; abundance: many; d_gene: TRBD2; CDR3aa: CAARGTSRRTDTQYF; CDR3nt: TGTGCCGCCCGCGGGACTAGTCGTCGCACAGATACGCAGTATTTT
v_gene: TRBV29-1; j_gene: TRBJ2-2; abundance: many; d_gene: TRBD1; CDR3aa: CSVGYRGPTGELFF; CDR3nt: TGCAGCGTTGGGTACAGGGGGCCGACCGGGGAGCTGTTTTTT
v_gene: TRBV11-2; j_gene: TRBJ2-2; abundance: NA; d_gene: TRBD1; CDR3aa: CATKDRGTGELFF; CDR3nt: TGTGCCACCAAGGACAGGGGCACCGGGGAGCTGTTTTTT
v_gene: TRBV5-4; j_gene: TRBJ2-1; abundance: many; d_gene: TRBD1; CDR3aa: CASSSQTGVGSYNEQFF; CDR3nt: TGTGCCAGCAGCTCTCAAACAGGGGTAGGGTCCTACAATGAGCAGTTCTTC
v_gene: TRBV7-9; j_gene: TRBJ1-1; abundance: many; d_gene: TRBD1; CDR3aa: CASSPRQGPNTEAFF; CDR3nt: TGTGCCAGCAGCCCCCGACAGGGACCGAACACTGAAGCTTTCTTT
v_gene: TRBV19; j_gene: TRBJ2-3; abundance: few; d_gene: NA; CDR3aa: CVSSNGAEVWADTQYF; CDR3nt: TGTGTCAGTAGTAACGGGGCTGAGGTGTGGGCAGATACGCAGTATTTT
v_gene: TRBV6-6; j_gene: TRBJ2-1; abundance: few; d_gene: TRBD2; CDR3aa: CASIGLAGGRNEQFF; CDR3nt: TGTGCCAGCATCGGACTAGCGGGAGGGCGCAATGAGCAGTTCTTC
v_gene: TRBV11-2; j_gene: TRBJ2-3; abundance: many; d_gene: TRBD2; CDR3aa: CASSSLRGTSAEDTQYF; CDR3nt: TGTGCCAGCAGCTCCCTCCGAGGGACTAGCGCGGAGGATACGCAGTATTTT
v_gene: TRBV4-2; j_gene: TRBJ2-7; abundance: many; d_gene: NA; CDR3aa: CASSHPGTRYEQYF; CDR3nt: TGTGCCAGCAGCCACCCCGGGACACGCTACGAGCAGTACTTC
v_gene: TRBV7-9; j_gene: TRBJ1-1; abundance: many; d_gene: NA; CDR3aa: CASSADGMNTEAFF; CDR3nt: TGTGCCAGCAGCGCGGACGGGATGAACACTGAAGCTTTCTTT
v_gene: TRBV12-3/TRBV12-4; j_gene: TRBJ2-5; abundance: NA; d_gene: NA; CDR3aa: CASSLWAGLETQYF; CDR3nt: TGTGCCAGCAGTTTATGGGCAGGGTTGGAGACCCAGTACTTC
v_gene: TRBV4-3; j_gene: TRBJ2-1; abundance: NA; d_gene: NA; CDR3aa: CASSQLTGEQFF; CDR3nt: TGCGCCAGCAGCCAATTAACCGGCGAGCAGTTCTTC
v_gene: TRBV29-1; j_gene: TRBJ2-1; abundance: few; d_gene: TRBD2; CDR3aa: CSVDRMGLAGVGYNEQFF; CDR3nt: TGCAGCGTTGATAGGATGGGACTAGCGGGAGTTGGATACAATGAGCAGTTCTTC
v_gene: TRBV20-1; j_gene: TRBJ2-4; abundance: many; d_gene: TRBD1; CDR3aa: CSAATGVVGIQYF; CDR3nt: TGCAGTGCTGCCACAGGGGTTGTTGGCATTCAGTACTTC
v_gene: TRBV2; j_gene: TRBJ2-1; abundance: many; d_gene: TRBD2; CDR3aa: CASSPWREAQNEQFF; CDR3nt: TGTGCCAGCAGTCCTTGGCGGGAGGCTCAGAATGAGCAGTTCTTC
v_gene: TRBV20-1; j_gene: TRBJ2-7; abundance: NA; d_gene: TRBD2; CDR3aa: CSARVASGGAYEQYF; CDR3nt: TGCAGTGCTAGAGTGGCTAGCGGGGGAGCCTACGAGCAGTACTTC
v_gene: TRBV7-6; j_gene: TRBJ2-3; abundance: NA; d_gene: TRBD2; CDR3aa: CASSLVSGREGTDTQYF; CDR3nt: TGTGCCAGCAGCTTGGTTAGCGGGAGAGAAGGCACAGATACGCAGTATTTT
v_gene: TRBV7-9; j_gene: TRBJ2-1; abundance: many; d_gene: TRBD1; CDR3aa: CASSLAGQAYNEQFF; CDR3nt: TGTGCCAGCAGCTTAGCGGGACAGGCCTACAATGAGCAGTTCTTC
v_gene: TRBV7-9; j_gene: TRBJ2-3; abundance: NA; d_gene: NA; CDR3aa: CASSPPEEDTQYF; CDR3nt: TGTGCCAGCAGCCCGCCAGAGGAAGATACGCAGTATTTT
v_gene: TRBV6-1; j_gene: TRBJ1-1; abundance: many; d_gene: TRBD1; CDR3aa: CASIMTGNAFF; CDR3nt: TGTGCCAGCATAATGACAGGGAACGCTTTCTTT
v_gene: TRBV24-1; j_gene: TRBJ1-5; abundance: many; d_gene: NA; CDR3aa: CAISDGQGIQPQHF; CDR3nt: TGTGCCATCAGTGACGGTCAGGGAATTCAGCCCCAGCATTTT
v_gene: TRBV29-1; j_gene: TRBJ2-5; abundance: many; d_gene: NA; CDR3aa: CSVELLQGYQETQYF; CDR3nt: TGCAGCGTTGAGCTACTCCAGGGGTACCAAGAGACCCAGTACTTC
v_gene: TRBV5-1; j_gene: TRBJ2-1; abundance: many; d_gene: NA; CDR3aa: CASSRNLNEQFF; CDR3nt: TGCGCCAGCAGTCGAAACCTCAATGAGCAGTTCTTC
v_gene: TRBV6-2/TRBV6-3; j_gene: TRBJ2-2; abundance: many; d_gene: TRBD1; CDR3aa: CASERTGVDGELFF; CDR3nt: TGTGCCAGCGAACGGACAGGGGTTGACGGGGAGCTGTTTTTT
v_gene: TRBV7-6; j_gene: TRBJ2-1; abundance: many; d_gene: NA; CDR3aa: CASSSRDSSYNEQFF; CDR3nt: TGTGCCAGCAGCTCGCGGGACAGTTCCTACAATGAGCAGTTCTTC
v_gene: TRBV19; j_gene: TRBJ1-1; abundance: many; d_gene: TRBD1; CDR3aa: CASSSTTGGAGKAFF; CDR3nt: TGTGCCAGTAGTAGTACAACAGGGGGCGCCGGAAAAGCTTTCTTT
v_gene: TRBV7-2; j_gene: TRBJ2-3; abundance: NA; d_gene: TRBD2; CDR3aa: CASIPGLASIDTQYF; CDR3nt: TGTGCCAGCATCCCGGGACTAGCGTCAATAGATACGCAGTATTTT
v_gene: TRBV19; j_gene: TRBJ2-7; abundance: many; d_gene: TRBD1; CDR3aa: CASSLPGTAYEQYF; CDR3nt: TGTGCCAGTAGTCTTCCCGGGACAGCCTACGAGCAGTACTTC
v_gene: TRBV7-9; j_gene: TRBJ2-3; abundance: many; d_gene: NA; CDR3aa: CASSPNTQYF; CDR3nt: TGTGCCAGCAGCCCGAATACGCAGTATTTT
v_gene: TRBV19; j_gene: TRBJ2-2; abundance: few; d_gene: NA; CDR3aa: CASIKVNTGELFF; CDR3nt: TGTGCCAGTATCAAAGTGAACACCGGGGAGCTGTTTTTT
v_gene: TRBV27; j_gene: TRBJ2-7; abundance: many; d_gene: TRBD2; CDR3aa: CASKPAGGIYEQYF; CDR3nt: TGTGCCAGCAAACCAGCGGGAGGAATTTACGAGCAGTACTTC
v_gene: TRBV14; j_gene: TRBJ1-2; abundance: many; d_gene: NA; CDR3aa: CASSQGETVVFNYGYTF; CDR3nt: TGTGCCAGCAGCCAAGGTGAGACGGTGGTCTTCAACTATGGCTACACCTTC
v_gene: TRBV7-3; j_gene: TRBJ2-7; abundance: many; d_gene: TRBD2; CDR3aa: CASSPLAGGEQYF; CDR3nt: TGTGCCAGCAGTCCTCTAGCGGGAGGTGAGCAGTACTTC
v_gene: TRBV6-5; j_gene: TRBJ2-1; abundance: once; d_gene: TRBD1; CDR3aa: CASSYTAWHTDRNEQLF; CDR3nt: TGTGCCAGCAGTTACACTGCTTGGCACACGGACAGGAATGAGCAGTTGTTC
v_gene: TRBV3-1; j_gene: TRBJ2-2; abundance: NA; d_gene: TRBD2; CDR3aa: CASSLGLAGRGSGELFF; CDR3nt: TGTGCCAGCAGCCTTGGACTAGCGGGACGTGGGTCCGGGGAGCTGTTTTTT
v_gene: TRBV6-2/TRBV6-3; j_gene: TRBJ2-7; abundance: NA; d_gene: NA; CDR3aa: CASSYLDNSHEQYF; CDR3nt: TGTGCCAGCAGTTACCTGGACAACTCCCACGAGCAGTACTTC
v_gene: TRBV29-1; j_gene: TRBJ2-1; abundance: many; d_gene: TRBD1; CDR3aa: CSGHRGRNSYNEQFF; CDR3nt: TGCAGCGGGCACAGGGGGCGGAATTCCTACAATGAGCAGTTCTTC
v_gene: TRBV21-1; j_gene: TRBJ2-6; abundance: many; d_gene: NA; CDR3aa: CASSARWSGANVLTF; CDR3nt: TGTGCCAGCAGCGCCCGGTGGTCTGGGGCCAACGTCCTGACTTTC
v_gene: TRBV5-1; j_gene: TRBJ2-1; abundance: many; d_gene: NA; CDR3aa: CASSFQSSYNEQFF; CDR3nt: TGCGCCAGCAGCTTCCAGAGCTCCTACAATGAGCAGTTCTTC
v_gene: TRBV4-1; j_gene: TRBJ2-7; abundance: many; d_gene: NA; CDR3aa: CASSQGAGQYEQYF; CDR3nt: TGCGCCAGCAGCCAAGGTGCAGGGCAATACGAGCAGTACTTC